This is a list of T cell receptor beta chains from one sample in a study of T-cell memory formation after mild COVID-19. TCRdb reprocessed the 5' RACE reads via MiXCR and lists one record per CDR3 protein. The table has approximately 60,000 distinct CDR3 sequences, 9.5% seen once. Sample: PBMCs or a T cell subset sorted from them (not recorded which). These receptors all come from a man between 18 and 35 years old who had mild COVID-19 (a few samples of this study predate the infection). Cell type and time point are not known. Both conserved end residues are part of each CDR3. Each record gives: CDR3 length, clone size, V gene, J gene, D gene, CDR3 protein, CDR3 DNA. The D gene is left open where the match is weak. Not every row has a clone size; where given, it reads once, few, many or a size class.

16,-,TRBV7-3,TRBJ2-2,TRBD2,CASSLVGAGGTGELFF,TGTGCCAGCAGCTTAGTAGGAGCGGGGGGCACCGGGGAGCTGTTTTTT
14,few,TRBV28,TRBJ2-1,-,CASSPASYVNEQFF,TGTGCCAGCAGTCCCGCTAGTTACGTCAATGAGCAGTTCTTC
13,-,TRBV5-6,TRBJ1-4,-,CASSLNRRKKLFF,TGTGCCAGCAGCTTGAATCGGAGGAAAAAACTGTTTTTT
12,-,TRBV4-3,TRBJ2-6,-,CASGSGANVLTF,TGCGCTTCCGGCTCTGGGGCCAACGTCCTGACTTTC
14,-,TRBV5-1,TRBJ2-1,-,CASSLQSSYNEQFF,TGCGCCAGCAGCTTGCAGAGCTCCTACAATGAGCAGTTCTTC
15,-,TRBV7-2,TRBJ2-5,TRBD2,CASSPRTSGQETQYF,TGTGCCAGCAGCCCGCGGACTAGCGGACAAGAGACCCAGTACTTC
16,-,TRBV5-1,TRBJ2-5,TRBD1,CASSLTPRTGGETQYF,TGCGCCAGCAGTTTAACCCCTCGGACAGGGGGCGAGACCCAGTACTTC
16,few,TRBV6-2/TRBV6-3,TRBJ2-3,-,CASSRRTRGRTDTQYF,TGTGCCAGCAGCCGCCGAACCCGGGGGAGGACAGATACGCAGTATTTT
16,few,TRBV5-1,TRBJ1-1,-,CASRRALIGLNTEAFF,TGCGCCAGCAGGCGGGCCCTCATTGGCCTTAACACTGAAGCTTTCTTT
13,medium-sized,TRBV7-9,TRBJ2-1,-,CASSLGSYNEQFF,TGTGCCAGCAGCTTAGGCTCCTACAATGAGCAGTTCTTC
11,-,TRBV6-6,TRBJ2-3,TRBD2,CAGAGADTQYF,TGTGCCGGAGCGGGGGCGGATACGCAGTATTTT
14,few,TRBV12-3/TRBV12-4,TRBJ1-1,-,CASKFGGYSTEAFF,TGTGCCAGCAAATTCGGGGGGTATAGCACTGAAGCTTTCTTT
11,many,TRBV24-1,TRBJ2-2,-,CASIQPGELFF,TGTGCCTCGATCCAGCCCGGGGAGCTGTTTTTT
14,-,TRBV5-1,TRBJ1-1,-,CASSLVGGDTEAFF,TGCGCCAGCAGCTTGGTTGGCGGGGACACTGAAGCTTTCTTT
17,-,TRBV9,TRBJ2-3,-,CASSPPGGLQATDTQYF,TGTGCCAGCAGCCCGCCAGGGGGGCTTCAGGCCACAGATACGCAGTATTTT
14,few,TRBV7-9,TRBJ1-6,-,CASSSLSYNSPLHF,TGTGCCAGCAGCTCCCTCTCCTATAATTCACCCCTCCACTTT
15,few,TRBV6-2/TRBV6-3,TRBJ2-3,-,CATRVHLKLTDTQYF,TGTGCCACCCGAGTTCACCTAAAACTCACGGATACGCAGTATTTT
14,-,TRBV11-2,TRBJ1-1,-,CASSSTRGNTEAFF,TGTGCCAGCAGTTCGACACGGGGGAACACTGAAGCTTTCTTT
16,few,TRBV5-1,TRBJ1-6,-,CASSSRTDSYNSPLHF,TGCGCCAGCAGCTCGCGGACGGACTCCTATAATTCACCCCTCCACTTT
13,few,TRBV20-1,TRBJ2-3,TRBD2,CSALTSGEDTQYF,TGCAGTGCCCTGACTAGCGGGGAGGATACGCAGTATTTT
15,many,TRBV5-1,TRBJ2-7,-,CASSLGWTVSYEQYF,TGCGCCAGCAGCCTGGGGTGGACGGTTTCCTACGAGCAGTACTTC
14,few,TRBV20-1,TRBJ2-2,-,CSAKPGVNTGELFF,TGCAGTGCTAAACCCGGGGTTAACACCGGGGAGCTGTTTTTT
14,many,TRBV6-2/TRBV6-3,TRBJ2-3,-,CASSQPGSRGTQYF,TGTGCCAGCAGTCAACCCGGGTCCAGGGGTACGCAGTATTTT
18,many,TRBV7-2,TRBJ2-3,-,CASSFQRPGTPVADTQYF,TGTGCCAGCAGCTTTCAGAGGCCTGGGACACCGGTGGCAGATACGCAGTATTTT
15,many,TRBV5-1,TRBJ2-3,TRBD1,CASSPGQLSTDTQYF,TGCGCCAGCAGCCCGGGACAGCTAAGCACAGATACGCAGTATTTT
14,-,TRBV30,TRBJ2-3,-,CAWSAQSLWDTQYF,TGTGCCTGGAGTGCCCAATCACTCTGGGATACGCAGTATTTT
16,many,TRBV7-9,TRBJ2-1,TRBD2,CASSLALAGVYNEQFF,TGTGCCAGCAGCTTAGCACTAGCGGGGGTATACAATGAGCAGTTCTTC
14,few,TRBV6-2/TRBV6-3,TRBJ1-6,-,CASSPYEANSPLHF,TGTGCCAGCAGTCCATACGAGGCCAATTCACCCCTCCACTTT
17,-,TRBV6-5,TRBJ1-6,-,CASSYWSGEKTNSPLHF,TGTGCCAGCAGTTACTGGTCCGGGGAGAAGACTAATTCACCCCTCCACTTT
14,many,TRBV5-1,TRBJ2-5,-,CASAEQGDQETQYF,TGCGCCAGCGCAGAACAGGGAGACCAAGAGACCCAGTACTTC
15,-,TRBV23-1,TRBJ1-6,-,CASSTYGRLNSPLHF,TGCGCCAGCAGCACTTACGGCAGGCTTAATTCACCCCTCCACTTT
12,few,TRBV6-2/TRBV6-3,TRBJ1-1,TRBD1,CASHRDSPEAFF,TGTGCCAGTCACCGGGACAGCCCTGAAGCTTTCTTT
14,few,TRBV6-5,TRBJ2-7,-,CASMKRLGPYEQYF,TGTGCCAGCATGAAAAGGCTCGGGCCGTACGAGCAGTACTTC
14,few,TRBV27,TRBJ2-3,-,CASSFYLEPDTQYF,TGTGCCAGCAGTTTTTACTTGGAGCCAGATACGCAGTATTTT
15,-,TRBV2,TRBJ2-1,-,CASSDIAVELNEQFF,TGTGCCAGCAGTGACATAGCGGTCGAGTTGAATGAGCAGTTCTTC
13,many,TRBV12-3/TRBV12-4,TRBJ2-1,TRBD1,CASSQDRAGEQFF,TGTGCCAGCAGTCAGGACAGGGCTGGGGAGCAGTTCTTC
13,few,TRBV24-1,TRBJ1-1,-,CATSDSGIAEAFF,TGTGCCACCAGTGATTCCGGGATCGCTGAAGCTTTCTTT
16,many,TRBV5-1,TRBJ2-7,-,CASSLAADSDSYEQYF,TGCGCCAGCAGCTTGGCTGCCGACAGCGATTCCTACGAGCAGTACTTC
15,-,TRBV27,TRBJ1-6,-,CASSLNWSGNSPLHF,TGTGCCAGCAGTTTGAATTGGTCGGGTAATTCACCCCTCCACTTT
13,few,TRBV9,TRBJ1-1,-,CASSVRGDTEAFF,TGTGCCAGCAGCGTAAGAGGGGACACTGAAGCTTTCTTT
11,many,TRBV7-2,TRBJ1-2,-,CASSAFVGYTF,TGTGCCAGCAGCGCGTTTGTTGGCTACACCTTC
14,-,TRBV30,TRBJ1-2,TRBD1,CAWQGAWPNYGYTF,TGTGCCTGGCAGGGGGCTTGGCCTAACTATGGCTACACCTTC
11,few,TRBV29-1,TRBJ2-5,-,CSVRKRETQYF,TGCAGCGTTCGAAAGCGGGAGACCCAGTACTTC
14,many,TRBV7-9,TRBJ2-2,-,CASNRARNTGELFF,TGTGCCAGCAACAGGGCCCGAAACACCGGGGAGCTGTTTTTT
11,-,TRBV20-1,TRBJ1-2,-,CSARDNYGYTF,TGCAGTGCTAGGGACAACTATGGCTACACCTTC
16,few,TRBV7-2,TRBJ2-6,-,CASSLGQHSGANVLTF,TGTGCCAGCAGCTTAGGCCAGCACTCTGGGGCCAACGTCCTGACTTTC
15,-,TRBV29-1,TRBJ2-3,TRBD1,CSLQGGQGGTDTQYF,TGCAGCCTACAAGGGGGACAGGGGGGCACAGATACGCAGTATTTT
14,-,TRBV29-1,TRBJ2-3,-,CSVEDSDRADTQYF,TGCAGCGTTGAAGATTCGGACAGAGCCGATACGCAGTATTTT
15,few,TRBV24-1,TRBJ2-5,TRBD1,CATSDPGQVQETQYF,TGTGCCACCAGTGACCCGGGACAGGTCCAAGAGACCCAGTACTTC
14,few,TRBV6-1,TRBJ1-2,-,CASSEAKVGYGYTF,TGTGCCAGCAGTGAAGCGAAGGTCGGCTATGGCTACACCTTC
19,-,TRBV4-1,TRBJ2-5,TRBD2,CASSQATVASGGIQETQYF,TGCGCCAGCAGCCAAGCTACAGTCGCTAGCGGGGGAATACAAGAGACCCAGTACTTC
16,many,TRBV5-6,TRBJ2-5,TRBD2,CASSPTMGLAGETQYF,TGTGCCAGCAGCCCTACCATGGGACTAGCGGGGGAGACCCAGTACTTC
12,few,TRBV6-1,TRBJ2-3,-,CASTLAADTQYF,TGTGCCAGCACCCTAGCCGCAGATACGCAGTATTTT
15,few,TRBV5-1,TRBJ2-3,-,CASSLAGQRGDTQYF,TGCGCCAGCAGCTTGGCCGGGCAGAGGGGAGATACGCAGTATTTT